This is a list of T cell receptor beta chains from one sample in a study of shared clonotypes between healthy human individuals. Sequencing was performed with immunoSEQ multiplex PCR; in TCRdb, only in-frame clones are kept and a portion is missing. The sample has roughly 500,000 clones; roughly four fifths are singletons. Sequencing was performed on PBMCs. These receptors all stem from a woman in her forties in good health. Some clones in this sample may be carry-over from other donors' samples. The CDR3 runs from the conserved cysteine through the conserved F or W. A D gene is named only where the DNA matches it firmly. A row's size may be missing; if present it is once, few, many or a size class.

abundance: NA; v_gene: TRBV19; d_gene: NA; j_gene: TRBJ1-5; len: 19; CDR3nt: TGTGCCAGTACAAAAGGGTCCAACAGGCAGATGAGGAAGAATCAGCCCCAGCATTTT; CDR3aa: CASTKGSNRQMRKNQPQHF
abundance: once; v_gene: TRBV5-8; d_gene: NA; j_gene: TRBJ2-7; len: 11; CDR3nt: TGTGCCACCAGCATTGGCTACGAGCAGTACTTC; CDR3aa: CATSIGYEQYF
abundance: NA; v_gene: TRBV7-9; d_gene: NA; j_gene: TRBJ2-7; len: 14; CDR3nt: TGTGCCAGCAGCTTTGGAACAGCCAGCTACGAGCAGTACTTC; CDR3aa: CASSFGTASYEQYF
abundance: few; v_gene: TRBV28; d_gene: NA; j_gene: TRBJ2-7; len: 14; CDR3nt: TGTGCCAGCAATCGAGTGGCGGCAGTCTCCGAGCAGTACTTC; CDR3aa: CASNRVAAVSEQYF
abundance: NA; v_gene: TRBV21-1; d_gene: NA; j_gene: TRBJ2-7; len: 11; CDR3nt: TGTGCCAGCAGCAAACTGTACGAGCAGTACTTC; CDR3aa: CASSKLYEQYF
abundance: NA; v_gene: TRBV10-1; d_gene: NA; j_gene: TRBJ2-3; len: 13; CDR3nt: TGCGCCAGCAGTGAGTCGAGCCCTCTTACGCAGTATTTT; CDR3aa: CASSESSPLTQYF
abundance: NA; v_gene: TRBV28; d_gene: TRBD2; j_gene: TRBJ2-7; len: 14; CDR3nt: TGTGCCAGCAGTTTATTGAGCGGGGCGTACGAGCAGTACTTC; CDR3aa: CASSLLSGAYEQYF
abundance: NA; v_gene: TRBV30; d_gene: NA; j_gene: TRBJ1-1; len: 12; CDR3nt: TGTGCCTGTGAGGGGTTGGGGACTGAAACTTTCTTT; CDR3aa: CACEGLGTETFF
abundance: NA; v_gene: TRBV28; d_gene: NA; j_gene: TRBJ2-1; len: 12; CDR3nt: TGTGCCAGCAGTTTACCCCAGAATGAGCAGTTCTTC; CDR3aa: CASSLPQNEQFF
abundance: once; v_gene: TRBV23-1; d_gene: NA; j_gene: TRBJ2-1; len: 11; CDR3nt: TGCGCCAGCAGTCGGGAGGATGAGCAGTTCTTC; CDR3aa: CASSREDEQFF
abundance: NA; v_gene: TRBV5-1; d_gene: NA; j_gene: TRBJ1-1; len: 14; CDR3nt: TGCGCCAGCAGCTTTCCAGGGGAGGGCACTGAAGCTTTCTTT; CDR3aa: CASSFPGEGTEAFF
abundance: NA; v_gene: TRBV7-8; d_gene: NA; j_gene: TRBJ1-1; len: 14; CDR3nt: TGTGCCAGCAGCGTCAGGGTTAGGGACACTGAAGCTTTCTTT; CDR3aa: CASSVRVRDTEAFF
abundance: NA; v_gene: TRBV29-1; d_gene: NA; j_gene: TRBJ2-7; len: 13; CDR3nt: TGCAGCGTTACCCGAGGAGGTGGCTACGAGCAGTACTTC; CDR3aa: CSVTRGGGYEQYF
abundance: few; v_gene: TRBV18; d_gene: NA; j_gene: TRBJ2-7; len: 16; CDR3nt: TGTGCCAGCTCTCCCCTCTTTCGGACGGGACCCTACGAGCAGTACTTC; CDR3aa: CASSPLFRTGPYEQYF
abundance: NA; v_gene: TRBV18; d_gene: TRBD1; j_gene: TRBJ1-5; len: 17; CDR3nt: TGTGCCAGCTCACCAGAAGGACAGGTAGTTGGCAATCAGCCCCAGCATTTT; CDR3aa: CASSPEGQVVGNQPQHF
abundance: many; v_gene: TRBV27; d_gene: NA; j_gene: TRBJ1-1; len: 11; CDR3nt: TGTGCCAAGACAGAGAACACTGAAGCTTTCTTT; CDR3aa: CAKTENTEAFF
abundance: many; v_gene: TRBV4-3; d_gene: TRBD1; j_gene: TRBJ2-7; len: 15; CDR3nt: TGCGCCAGCAGCCAAAAACAGGGGGTGCTCTACGAGCAGTACTTC; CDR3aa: CASSQKQGVLYEQYF
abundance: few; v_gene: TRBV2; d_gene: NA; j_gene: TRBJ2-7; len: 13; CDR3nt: TGTGCCAGCAGTGGCGGTCTAGTCTACGAGCAGTACTTC; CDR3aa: CASSGGLVYEQYF
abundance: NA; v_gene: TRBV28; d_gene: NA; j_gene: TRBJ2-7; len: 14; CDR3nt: TGTGCCAGCAGTCCACCTAGGAAGGGGACCGAGCAGTACTTC; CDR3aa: CASSPPRKGTEQYF
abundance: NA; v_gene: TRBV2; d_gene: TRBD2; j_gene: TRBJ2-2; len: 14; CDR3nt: TGTGCCAGCAGTGAGAGGACTAGCGTCGGGGAGCTGTTTTTT; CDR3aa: CASSERTSVGELFF
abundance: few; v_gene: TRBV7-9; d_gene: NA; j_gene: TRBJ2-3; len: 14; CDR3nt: TGTGCCAGCAGCTCCGGGGGCAGTGCAGATACGCAGTATTTT; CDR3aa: CASSSGGSADTQYF
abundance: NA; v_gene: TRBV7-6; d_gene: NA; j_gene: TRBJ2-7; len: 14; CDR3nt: TGTGCCAGCAGCGCGGGTGAGGGGGGCTACGAGCAGTACTTC; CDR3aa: CASSAGEGGYEQYF
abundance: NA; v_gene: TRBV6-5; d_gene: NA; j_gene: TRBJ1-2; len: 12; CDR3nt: TGTGCCAGCAGTTACGAAGGGCGCGGCTACACCTTC; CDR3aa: CASSYEGRGYTF
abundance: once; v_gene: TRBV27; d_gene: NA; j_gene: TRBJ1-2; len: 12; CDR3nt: TGTGCCAGCAGTTTATCAGGGGATGGCTACACCTTC; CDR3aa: CASSLSGDGYTF
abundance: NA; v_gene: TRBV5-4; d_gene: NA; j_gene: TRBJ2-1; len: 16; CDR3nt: TGTGCCAGCAGCTTGCAACAGGGAAGAAACCACAATGAGCAGTTCTTC; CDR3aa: CASSLQQGRNHNEQFF
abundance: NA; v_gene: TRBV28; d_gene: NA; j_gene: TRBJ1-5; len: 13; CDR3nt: TGTGCCAGCTGGGGGCTAAACCCAAAGCCCCAGCATTTT; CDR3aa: CASWGLNPKPQHF
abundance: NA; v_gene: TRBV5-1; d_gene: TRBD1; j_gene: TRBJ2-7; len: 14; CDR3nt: TGCGCCAGCAGCTTCCCGGGACAGGGGACCGAGCAGTACTTC; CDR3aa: CASSFPGQGTEQYF
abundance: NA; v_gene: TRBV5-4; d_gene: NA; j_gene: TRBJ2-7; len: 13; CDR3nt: TGTGCCAGCAGCACGGACCCTCCGTACGAGCAGTACTTC; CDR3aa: CASSTDPPYEQYF
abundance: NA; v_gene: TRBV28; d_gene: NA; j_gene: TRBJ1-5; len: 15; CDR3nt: TGTGCCAGCAGTTTGGTGACAACTAGCAATCGGCCCCAGCATTTT; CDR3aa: CASSLVTTSNRPQHF
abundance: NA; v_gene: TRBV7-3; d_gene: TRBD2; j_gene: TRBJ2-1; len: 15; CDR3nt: TGTGCCAGCACTCAGACTAGCGGGAGAAGTAATGAGCAGTTCTTC; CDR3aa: CASTQTSGRSNEQFF
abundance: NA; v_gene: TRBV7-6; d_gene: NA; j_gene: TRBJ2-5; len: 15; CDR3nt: TGTGCCAGCAGCTTTAACGAGGGCCGGGGAGAGACCCAGTACTTC; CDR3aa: CASSFNEGRGETQYF
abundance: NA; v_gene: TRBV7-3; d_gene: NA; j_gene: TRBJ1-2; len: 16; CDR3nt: TGTGCCAGCAGCTTAGGGGCTTACGGAGCTAACTATGGCTACACCTTC; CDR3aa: CASSLGAYGANYGYTF
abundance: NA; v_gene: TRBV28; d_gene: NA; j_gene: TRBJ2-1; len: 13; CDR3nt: TGTGCCAGCAGTTCCTTACAGCGGAATGAGCAGTTCTTC; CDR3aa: CASSSLQRNEQFF
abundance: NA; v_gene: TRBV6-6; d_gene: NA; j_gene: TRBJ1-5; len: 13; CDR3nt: TGTGCCAGCATGGACAGAAACAATCAGCCCCAGCATTTT; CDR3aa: CASMDRNNQPQHF
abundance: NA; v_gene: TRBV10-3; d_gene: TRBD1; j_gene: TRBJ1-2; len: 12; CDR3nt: TGTGCCACCGGACAGGGGGACTATGGCTACACCTTC; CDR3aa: CATGQGDYGYTF
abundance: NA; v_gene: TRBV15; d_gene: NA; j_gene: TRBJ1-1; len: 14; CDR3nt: TGTGCCACCAGCAGAGATCGGGTCGGGGAGGGAGCTTTCTTT; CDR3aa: CATSRDRVGEGAFF
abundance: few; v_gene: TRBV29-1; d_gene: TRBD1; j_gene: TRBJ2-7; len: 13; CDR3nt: TGCAGCGTTGAGTTGACAGGGAGACACGAGCAGTACTTC; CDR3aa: CSVELTGRHEQYF
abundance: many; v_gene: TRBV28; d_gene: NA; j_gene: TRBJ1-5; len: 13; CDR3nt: TGTGCCAGCAGCGTAGGGCCCGCTCAGCCCCAGCATTTT; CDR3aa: CASSVGPAQPQHF
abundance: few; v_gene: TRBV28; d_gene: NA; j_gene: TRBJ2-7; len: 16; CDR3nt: TGTGCCAGCAGTTCCCGCACAACCGCTTCGTCCTACGAGCAGTACTTC; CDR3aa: CASSSRTTASSYEQYF
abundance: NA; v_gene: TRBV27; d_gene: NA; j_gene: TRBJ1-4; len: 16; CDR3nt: TGTGCCAGCAGTAAGGGGGACGGACTAGGTGTGGGGGAACTGTTTTTT; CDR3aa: CASSKGDGLGVGELFF
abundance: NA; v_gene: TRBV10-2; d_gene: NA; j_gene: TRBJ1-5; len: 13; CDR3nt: TGCGCCAGCACCCTTGGGGATAATCAGCCCCAGCATTTT; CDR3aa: CASTLGDNQPQHF
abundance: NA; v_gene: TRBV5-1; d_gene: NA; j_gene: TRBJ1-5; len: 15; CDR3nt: TGCGCCAGCAGCCCGGGCGCGAATAGCAATCAACCCCAGCATTTT; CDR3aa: CASSPGANSNQPQHF
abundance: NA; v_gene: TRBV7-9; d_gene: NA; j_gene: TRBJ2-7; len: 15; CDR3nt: TGTGCCAGCAGCTTAGGAGGACGGGGAACCTACGAGCAGTACTTC; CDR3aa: CASSLGGRGTYEQYF
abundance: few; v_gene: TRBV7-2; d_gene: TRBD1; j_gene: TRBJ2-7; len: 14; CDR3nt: TGTGCCAGCAGCTCAGCGACAGGGCCGGGGGAGCAGTACTTC; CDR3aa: CASSSATGPGEQYF
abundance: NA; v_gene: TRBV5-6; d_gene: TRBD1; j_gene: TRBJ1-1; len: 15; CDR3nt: TGTGCCAGCAGCCCGGGGACAGGGGTGAACACTGAAGCTTTCTTT; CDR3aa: CASSPGTGVNTEAFF
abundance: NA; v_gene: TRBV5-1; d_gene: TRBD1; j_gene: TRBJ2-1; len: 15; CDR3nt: TGCGCCAGCAGCTTGCGGGGGACAGGGGTCAATGAGCAGTTCTTC; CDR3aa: CASSLRGTGVNEQFF